Listed here are 13 T cell receptor beta chains from one sample, sequenced in a study of early T cells in non-severe SARS-CoV-2 infection. MiXCR, run by TCRdb on the 5' RACE reads, gives a single entry per CDR3 protein. This sample has tens of thousands of distinct CDR3 sequences, with 6% to 8.5% found just once. The sequenced sample was whole blood. Every receptor here comes from an adult who was a healthcare worker with PCR-confirmed SARS-CoV-2 infection or an uninfected control (not recorded which).

In its sample, this clonotype was seen many times. The chain carries TRBV7-9 and TRBJ1-4; the D gene is possibly TRBD1 (5 bases). CDR3 length: 14 amino acids. V shed 8 bases and J shed 0 bases, with 10 bases lying between them. Germline CDR1 is SEHNR and CDR2 is FQNEAQ (reference sequence). The DNA for the CDR3 is TGTGCCAGCGTCGGGACGGCAACTAATGAAAAACTGTTTTTT. This codes for CASVGTATNEKLFF.

This clonotype was detected ten times or more. The chain links TRBV15 to TRBJ2-1, with D tentatively TRBD1 or TRBD2 (5 bases each). CDR1 is LNHNV, CDR2 YYDKDF, per germline (reference sequence). Trimming left V 1 base short and J 10 bases short, with 11 bases between. The CDR3 loop spans 13 amino acids. The CDR3 loop reads CATSRGGNKEQFF. The CDR3 DNA reads as TGTGCCACCAGCAGAGGGGGGAATAAAGAGCAGTTCTTC.

The V gene is TRBV12-3 or TRBV12-4, the J gene TRBJ2-7; 8 bases line up with TRBD1. The length of the CDR3 is 14 residues. The V gene end was trimmed by 5 bases and the J gene end by 5 bases; junction bases not matched to a gene: 8. This chain's CDR3 is CASSPGTGPHEQYF. DNA of the CDR3: TGTGCCAGCAGTCCCGGGACAGGTCCCCACGAGCAGTACTTC.

Ten or more counts support this clonotype. This rearrangement joins TRBV11-2 to TRBJ2-4; D call uncertain. The CDR3 is 14 residues long. V lost 4 bases to trimming and J lost 2 bases, with 9 bases between them. Germline V gene sequence: CDR1 SGHAT, CDR2 FQNNGV. The CDR3 is CASSSGWSKNIQYF. The CDR3 region has the DNA TGTGCCAGCAGCTCCGGGTGGTCCAAAAACATTCAGTACTTC. Filled out from reference TRBV11-2 and TRBJ2-4, the complete variable domain reads EAGVAQSPRYKIIEKRQSVAFWCNPISGHATLYWYQQILGQGPKLLIQFQNNGVVDDSQLPKDRFSAERLKGVDSTLKIQPAKLEDSAVYLCASSSGWSKNIQYFGAGTRLSVL.

V is TRBV7-9 and J is TRBJ2-7; 8 positions match TRBD2. The CDR3 has 14 amino acids. V shed 4 bases, J shed 3 bases, and the junction held 5 bases outside the gene matches. Germline CDR1 is SEHNR and CDR2 is FQNEAQ (reference sequence). In nucleotides, the CDR3 is TGTGCCAGCAGCTCGCCTACTAGCGGCTACGAGCAGTACTTC. Its protein is CASSSPTSGYEQYF.

The rearrangement uses TRBV3-1 and TRBJ1-2, with 8 bases that match TRBD1. The CDR3 runs 14 residues. Trimming at V came to 2 bases and at J to 3 bases, leaving 2 bases not matched to a gene. CDR1 is LGHDT, CDR2 YNNKEL, per germline (reference sequence). The CDR3 spells CASSQNRGDYGYTF. The CDR3, as DNA: TGTGCCAGCAGCCAAAACAGGGGGGACTATGGCTACACCTTC. Combining the CDR3 with reference TRBV3-1 and TRBJ1-2 gives the whole variable domain DTAVSQTPKYLVTQMGNDKSIKCEQNLGHDTMYWYKQDSKKFLKIMFSYNNKELIINETVPNRFSPKSPDKAHLNLHINSLELGDSAVYFCASSQNRGDYGYTFGSGTRLTVV.

About this clonotype: This could be a read error, since a much larger clone is one nucleotide away. The V call is TRBV29-1, the J call TRBJ2-7; D could derive from TRBD1 or TRBD2 (6 bases each). The germline gives CDR1 SQVTM, CDR2 ANQGSEA. Deletions cut 7 bases from V and 5 bases from J, with 15 bases between. The CDR3 loop spans 12 amino acids. The CDR3 bases are TGCAGCGGGGGGGCAGGTCAGGACGAGCAGTACTTC. This gives the protein CSGGAGQDEQYF.

The chain joins TRBV2 to TRBJ2-6; unclear D gene. Germline V lookup: CDR1 SNHLY, CDR2 FYNNEI. Trimming took 6 bases from V and 1 from J, leaving 16 bases between them. The CDR3 covers 17 residues. The CDR3 loop reads CASSAFPPGSGANVLTF. The CDR3 coding sequence is TGTGCCAGCAGCGCTTTTCCGCCTGGATCTGGGGCCAACGTCCTGACTTTC.

This rearrangement joins TRBV19 to TRBJ2-4; the D gene is possibly TRBD1 (5 bases). Trimming cost V 5 bases and J 2 bases, with 19 bases left between them. Per the germline V gene, CDR1 is LNHDA and CDR2 is SQIVND (reference sequence). The length of the CDR3 is 17 residues. The CDR3 loop reads CASSPTGQGWTKNIQYF. DNA of the CDR3: TGTGCCAGTAGTCCCACCGGGCAGGGATGGACCAAAAACATTCAGTACTTC.

This clonotype has ten or more counts. The chain has TRBV7-2 and TRBJ2-1; weak D call: TRBD2 (6 bases). V was pared by 4 bases and J by 4 bases, with 14 bases between. Germline values: CDR1 SGHTA, CDR2 FQGNSA. The CDR3 extends over 15 amino acids. The CDR3 bases are TGTGCCAGCAGCTACTCGCGGACTACGTACAATGAGCAGTTCTTC. Translation: CASSYSRTTYNEQFF.

This rearrangement joins TRBV28 to TRBJ1-1; 7 bases are shared with TRBD1. Per the germline V gene, CDR1 is MDHEN and CDR2 is SYDVKM. V trimming: 6 bases; J trimming: 4 bases; junction bases outside the gene matches: 5. The CDR3 sequence is 13 residues long. The DNA for the CDR3 is TGTGCCAGCAGCCGCGACAGGGTCACTGAAGCTTTCTTT. Amino acid sequence: CASSRDRVTEAFF. Complete variable domain (other parts from reference TRBV28 and TRBJ1-1): DVKVTQSSRYLVKRTGEKVFLECVQDMDHENMFWYRQDPGLGLRLIYFSYDVKMKEKGDIPEGYSVSREKKERFSLILESASTNQTSMYLCASSRDRVTEAFFGQGTRLTVV.

This clonotype appeared many times. The chain is built from TRBV11-3 and TRBJ1-1; a possible D gene is TRBD1 (5 bases). Germline V lookup: CDR1 SGHNT, CDR2 YENEEA. This CDR3 is 15 amino acids long. V lost 1 base to trimming and J lost 1 base, with 10 bases between them. The CDR3 region has the DNA TGTGCCAGCAGCTTAGGGGGCCCTCAGAACACTGAAGCTTTCTTT. The encoded protein is CASSLGGPQNTEAFF.

In this sample, this clonotype turned up many times. The chain links TRBV27 to TRBJ2-7, with 9 nucleotides matching TRBD1. This CDR3 comprises 13 residues. Trimming took 5 bases from V and 7 from J; bases not matched to a gene: 6. Germline lookup yields CDR1 MNHEY and CDR2 SMNVEV (reference sequence). The CDR3 DNA sequence: TGTGCCAGCAGTCCCGGGACAGGGACGGAGCAGTACTTC. Translation: CASSPGTGTEQYF.